The next 3 T cell receptor beta chains were all read from a single sample in a study of human T cells and chemical hapten exposure. Noted time point: patch test 2, 6 weeks after DPC sensitization. Treatment of the sample: therapeutic diphenylcyclopropenone sensitization with weekly scalp DPC. TCRdb reanalysed the RACE reads using MiXCR and keeps one entry per CDR3 protein. This sample carries tens of thousands of distinct CDR3 sequences, 8% to 13% of them seen once, and the ten largest clones take 2.2%. The sequencing used whole blood, collected in connection with sensitization to the hapten diphenylcyclopropenone (DPC). Receptors were obtained from a man in his forties with alopecia areata. Some clones in this sample may be carry-over from other donors' samples.

This clonotype occurred many times. This sequence joins TRBV5-1 and TRBJ1-5; a possible D gene is TRBD1 (5 bases). Trimming took 5 bases from V and 3 from J, leaving 12 bases between them. The CDR3 spans 14 residues. The germline V gene has CDR1 SGHRS and CDR2 YFSETQ. CDR3 DNA sequence: TGCGCCAGCAGGGCGGGGGGAGACAATCAGCCCCAGCATTTT. Translated, it gives CASRAGGDNQPQHF.

The chain recombines TRBV28 with TRBJ2-7, with D tentatively TRBD2 (5 bases). V was pared by 3 bases and J by 2 bases, with 11 bases between. The germline CDR1 and CDR2 sequences are MDHEN and SYDVKM. The CDR3 has 14 residues. The CDR3 nucleotides are TGTGCCAGCAGTTTTTATCTGAGGGCCTACGAGCAGTACTTC. It encodes CASSFYLRAYEQYF.

This clonotype was counted at least ten times. The CDR3 reads CAISESVQPQHF. The CDR3 DNA is TGTGCCATCAGTGAGTCGGTGCAGCCCCAGCATTTT. The chain uses TRBV10-3 and TRBJ1-5; D gene unclear. CDR1 ENHRY and CDR2 SYGVKD come from the germline V gene. V shed 0 bases and J shed 7 bases, with 4 bases lying between them. This CDR3 spans 12 amino acids.